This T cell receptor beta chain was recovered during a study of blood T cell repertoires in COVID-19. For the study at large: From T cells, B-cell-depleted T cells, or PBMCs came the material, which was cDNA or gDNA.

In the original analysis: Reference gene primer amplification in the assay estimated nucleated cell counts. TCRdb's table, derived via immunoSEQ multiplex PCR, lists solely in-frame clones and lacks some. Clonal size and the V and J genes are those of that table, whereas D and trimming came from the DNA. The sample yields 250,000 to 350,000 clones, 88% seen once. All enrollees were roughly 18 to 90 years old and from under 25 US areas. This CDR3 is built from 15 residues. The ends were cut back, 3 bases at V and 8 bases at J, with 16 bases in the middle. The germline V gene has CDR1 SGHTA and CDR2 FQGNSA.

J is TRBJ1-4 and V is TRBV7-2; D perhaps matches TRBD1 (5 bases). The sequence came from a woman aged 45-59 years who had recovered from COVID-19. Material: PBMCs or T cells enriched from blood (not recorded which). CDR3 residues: CASSFQGHEEEKLFF. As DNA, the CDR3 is TGTGCCAGCAGCTTTCAGGGTCACGAGGAGGAAAAACTGTTTTTT.